This T cell receptor (beta chain) emerged from a study of brain T cells in children with intractable seizures. Libraries were prepared by immunoSEQ multiplex PCR; TCRdb keeps only in-frame clonotypes and omits some of them. The repertoire consists of about 350,000 clones, with over 90% occurring once and the leading ten covering approximately 5%. Time point given: blood from clinic visit 5 months post-surgery; TSC patient then seizure free. The sequenced cases were selected for having the highest brain T cell transcript signatures. Patients received at least one anti-epileptic drug before surgery. The clonotype originates from a boy in the first two years of life with tuberous sclerosis and intractable seizures. Sequencing was performed on peripheral blood, taken more than 4 months after surgery.

The CDR3 DNA is TGTGCCAGCAGCTTAATATCGGGGGACACCATATATTTT. Residues: CASSLISGDTIYF. The J gene is TRBJ1-3, the V gene TRBV7-9, with a possible D match to TRBD1 (5 bases). The CDR3 contains 13 residues. Germline V gives CDR1 SEHNR, CDR2 FQNEAQ (reference sequence). V was shortened by 2 bases and J by 8 bases, with 10 bases between the two germline ends.